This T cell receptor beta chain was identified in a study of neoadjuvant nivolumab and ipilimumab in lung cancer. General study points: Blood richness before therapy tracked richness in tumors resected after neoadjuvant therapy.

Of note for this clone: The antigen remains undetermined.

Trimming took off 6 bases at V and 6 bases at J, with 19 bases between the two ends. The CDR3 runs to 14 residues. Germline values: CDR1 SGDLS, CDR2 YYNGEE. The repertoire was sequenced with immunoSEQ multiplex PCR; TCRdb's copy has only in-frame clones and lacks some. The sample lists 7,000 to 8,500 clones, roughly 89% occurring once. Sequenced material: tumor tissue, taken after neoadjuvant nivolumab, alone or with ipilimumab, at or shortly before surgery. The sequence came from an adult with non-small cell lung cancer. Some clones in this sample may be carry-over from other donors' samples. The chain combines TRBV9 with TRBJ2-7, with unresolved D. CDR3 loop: CASTALSSGGEQYF. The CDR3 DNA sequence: TGTGCCAGCACAGCTCTCTCGTCCGGTGGCGAGCAGTACTTC.